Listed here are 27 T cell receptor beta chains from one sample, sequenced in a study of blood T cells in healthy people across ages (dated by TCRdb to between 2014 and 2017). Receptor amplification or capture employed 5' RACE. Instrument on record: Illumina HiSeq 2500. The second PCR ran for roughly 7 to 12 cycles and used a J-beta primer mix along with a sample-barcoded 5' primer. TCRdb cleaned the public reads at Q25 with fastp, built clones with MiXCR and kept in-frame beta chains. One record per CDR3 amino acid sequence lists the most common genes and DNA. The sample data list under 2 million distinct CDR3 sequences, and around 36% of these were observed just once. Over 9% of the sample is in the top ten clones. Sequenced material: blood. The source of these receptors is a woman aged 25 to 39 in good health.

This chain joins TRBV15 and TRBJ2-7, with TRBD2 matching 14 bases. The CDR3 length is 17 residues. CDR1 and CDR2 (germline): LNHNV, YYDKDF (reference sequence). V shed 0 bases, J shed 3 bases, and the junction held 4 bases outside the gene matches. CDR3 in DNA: TGTGCCACCAGCAGAGATCTCGGACTAGCGGGAGGCTACGAGCAGTACTTC. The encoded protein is CATSRDLGLAGGYEQYF.

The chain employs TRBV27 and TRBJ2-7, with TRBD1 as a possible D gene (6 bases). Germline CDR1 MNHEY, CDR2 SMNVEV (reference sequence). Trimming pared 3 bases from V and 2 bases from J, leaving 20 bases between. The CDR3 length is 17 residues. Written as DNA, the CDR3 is TGTGCCAGCAGTTTCCAACTATCCCGGGACATCGCCTACGAGCAGTACTTC. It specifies CASSFQLSRDIAYEQYF.

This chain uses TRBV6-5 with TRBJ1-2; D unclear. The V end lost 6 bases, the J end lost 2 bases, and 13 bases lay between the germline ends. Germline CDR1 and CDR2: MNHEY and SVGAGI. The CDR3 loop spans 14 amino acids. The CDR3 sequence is CASSPSTQNYGYTF. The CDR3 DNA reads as TGTGCCAGCAGCCCCTCGACACAGAACTATGGCTACACCTTC.

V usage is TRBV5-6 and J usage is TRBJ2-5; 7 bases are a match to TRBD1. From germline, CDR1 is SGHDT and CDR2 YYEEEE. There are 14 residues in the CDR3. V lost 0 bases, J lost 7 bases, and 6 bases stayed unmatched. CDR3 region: CASSLGGGRGTQYF. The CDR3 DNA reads TGTGCCAGCAGCTTGGGAGGGGGCCGAGGGACCCAGTACTTC.

The CDR3 sequence: CASSYRSFDGYTF. The CDR3 nucleotides read TGTGCCAGCAGTTACAGATCTTTCGACGGCTACACCTTC. The chain couples TRBV6-6 to TRBJ1-2; unclear D gene. This CDR3 comprises 13 residues. The germline V and J ends were trimmed by 2 bases and 8 bases, with 12 bases remaining between them. From germline, CDR1 is MNHNY and CDR2 SVGAGI (reference sequence).

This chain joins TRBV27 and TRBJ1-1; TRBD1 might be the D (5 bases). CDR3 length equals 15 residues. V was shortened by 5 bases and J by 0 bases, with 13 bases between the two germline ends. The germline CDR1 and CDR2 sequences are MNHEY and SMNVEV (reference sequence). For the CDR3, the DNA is TGTGCCAGCAGTCACAGGCGGGGACTGAACACTGAAGCTTTCTTT. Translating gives CASSHRRGLNTEAFF.

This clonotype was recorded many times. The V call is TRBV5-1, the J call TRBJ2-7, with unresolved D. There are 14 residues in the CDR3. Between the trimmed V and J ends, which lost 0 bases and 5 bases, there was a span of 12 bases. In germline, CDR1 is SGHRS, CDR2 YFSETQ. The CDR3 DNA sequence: TGCGCCAGCAGCTTGGGCCAGATTGCGGACGAGCAGTACTTC. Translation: CASSLGQIADEQYF. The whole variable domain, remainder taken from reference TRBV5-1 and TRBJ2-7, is KAGVTQTPRYLIKTRGQQVTLSCSPISGHRSVSWYQQTPGQGLQFLFEYFSETQRNKGNFPGRFSGRQFSNSRSEMNVSTLELGDSALYLCASSLGQIADEQYFGPGTRLTVT.

The CDR3 reads CASSIGQGFRYGYTF. Here the CDR3 DNA reads TGTGCCAGCAGCATCGGACAGGGATTTCGCTATGGCTACACCTTC. The rearrangement joins TRBV11-2 to TRBJ1-2; TRBD1 matches 8 bases. The CDR3 has 15 residues. Germline CDR1 and CDR2: SGHAT and FQNNGV. V lost 5 bases to trimming and J lost 4 bases; unmatched junction nucleotides: 9.

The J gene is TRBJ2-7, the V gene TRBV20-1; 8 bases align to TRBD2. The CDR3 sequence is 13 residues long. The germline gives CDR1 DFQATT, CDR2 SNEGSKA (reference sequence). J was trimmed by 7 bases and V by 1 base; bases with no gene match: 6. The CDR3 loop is CSARVGGAMEQYF. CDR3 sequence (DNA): TGCAGTGCTAGAGTCGGGGGGGCAATGGAGCAGTACTTC.

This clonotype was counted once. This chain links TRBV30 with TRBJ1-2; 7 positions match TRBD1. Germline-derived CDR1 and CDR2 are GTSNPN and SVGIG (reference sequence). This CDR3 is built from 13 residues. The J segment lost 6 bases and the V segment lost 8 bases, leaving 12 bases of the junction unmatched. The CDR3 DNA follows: TGTGCCGGCACAGGGGCGCGGGGGGATGGCTACACCTTC. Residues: CAGTGARGDGYTF.

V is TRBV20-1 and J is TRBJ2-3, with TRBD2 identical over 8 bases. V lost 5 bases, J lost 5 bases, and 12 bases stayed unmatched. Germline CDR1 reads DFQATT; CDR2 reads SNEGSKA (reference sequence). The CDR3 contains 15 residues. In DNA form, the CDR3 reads TGCAGTGCTCGGAGTGTGAGCGGGAGATTAGATACGCAGTATTTT. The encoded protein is CSARSVSGRLDTQYF.

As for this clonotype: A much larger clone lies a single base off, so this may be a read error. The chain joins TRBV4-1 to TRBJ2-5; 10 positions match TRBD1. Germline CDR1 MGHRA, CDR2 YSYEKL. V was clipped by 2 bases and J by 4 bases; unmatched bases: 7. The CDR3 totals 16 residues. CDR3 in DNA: TGCGCCAGCAGCCAATTTGGACAGGGGGACCGAGAGACCCAGTACTTC. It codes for CASSQFGQGDRETQYF.

CDR3 amino acids: CASRVGGETQYF. The DNA of the CDR3 is TGTGCCAGCAGGGTTGGGGGAGAGACCCAGTACTTC. The V and J genes are TRBV2 and TRBJ2-5; D could derive from TRBD1 or TRBD2 (5 bases each). The ends were cut back, 6 bases at V and 4 bases at J, with 9 bases in the middle. Germline CDR1 is SNHLY and CDR2 is FYNNEI. The CDR3 is 12 amino acids.

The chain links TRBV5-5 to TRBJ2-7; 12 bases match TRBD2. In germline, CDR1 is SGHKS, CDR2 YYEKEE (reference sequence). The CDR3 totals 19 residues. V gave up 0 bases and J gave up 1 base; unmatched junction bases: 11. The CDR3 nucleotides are TGTGCCAGCAGCTTGGCTTTGGCTAGCGGGAGGGCCAATTCCTACGAGCAGTACTTC. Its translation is CASSLALASGRANSYEQYF.

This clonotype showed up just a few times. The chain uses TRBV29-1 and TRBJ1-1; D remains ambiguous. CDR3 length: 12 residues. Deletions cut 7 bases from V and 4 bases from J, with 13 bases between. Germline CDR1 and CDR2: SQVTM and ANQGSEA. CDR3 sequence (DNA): TGCAGCGCGGAAAGCCTCCCCACTGAAGCTTTCTTT. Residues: CSAESLPTEAFF.

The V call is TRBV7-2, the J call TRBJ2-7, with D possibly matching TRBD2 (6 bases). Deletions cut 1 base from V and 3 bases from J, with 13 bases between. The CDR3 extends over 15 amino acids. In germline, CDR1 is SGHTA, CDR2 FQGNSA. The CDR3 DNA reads TGTGCCAGCAGCTTAGTAGGAGGGCTTAACTACGAGCAGTACTTC. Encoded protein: CASSLVGGLNYEQYF.

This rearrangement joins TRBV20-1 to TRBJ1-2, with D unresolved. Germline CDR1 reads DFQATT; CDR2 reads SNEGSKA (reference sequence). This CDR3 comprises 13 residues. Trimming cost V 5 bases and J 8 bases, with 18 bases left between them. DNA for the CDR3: TGCAGTGCTTCTCGATCAATAGGGCGCGGCTACACCTTC. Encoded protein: CSASRSIGRGYTF.

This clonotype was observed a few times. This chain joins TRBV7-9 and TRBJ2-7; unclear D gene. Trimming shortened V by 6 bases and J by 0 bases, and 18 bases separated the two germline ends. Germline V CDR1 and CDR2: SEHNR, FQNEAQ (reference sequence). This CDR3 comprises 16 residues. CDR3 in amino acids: CASSLSFGRGSYEQYF. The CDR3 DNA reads TGTGCCAGCAGTTTATCTTTCGGTCGCGGCTCCTACGAGCAGTACTTC.

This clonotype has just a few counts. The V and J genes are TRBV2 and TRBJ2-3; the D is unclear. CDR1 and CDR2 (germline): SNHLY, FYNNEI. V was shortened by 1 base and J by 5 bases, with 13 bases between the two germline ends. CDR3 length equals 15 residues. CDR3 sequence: CASSEGPGFIDTQYF. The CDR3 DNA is TGTGCCAGCAGTGAAGGACCCGGATTTATAGATACGCAGTATTTT.

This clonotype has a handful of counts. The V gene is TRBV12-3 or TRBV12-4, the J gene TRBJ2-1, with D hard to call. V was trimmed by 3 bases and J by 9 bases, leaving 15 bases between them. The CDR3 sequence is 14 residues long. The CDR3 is CASSFSGRMTEQFF. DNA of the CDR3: TGTGCCAGCAGTTTTTCCGGCAGGATGACTGAGCAGTTCTTC.

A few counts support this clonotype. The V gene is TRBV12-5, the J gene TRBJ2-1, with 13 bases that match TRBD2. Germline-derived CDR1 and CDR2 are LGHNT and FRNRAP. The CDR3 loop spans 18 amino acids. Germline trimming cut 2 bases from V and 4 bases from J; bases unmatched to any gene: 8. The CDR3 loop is CASGLTPTSGRIYNEQFF. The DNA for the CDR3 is TGTGCTAGTGGTTTGACCCCGACTAGCGGGAGGATATACAATGAGCAGTTCTTC.

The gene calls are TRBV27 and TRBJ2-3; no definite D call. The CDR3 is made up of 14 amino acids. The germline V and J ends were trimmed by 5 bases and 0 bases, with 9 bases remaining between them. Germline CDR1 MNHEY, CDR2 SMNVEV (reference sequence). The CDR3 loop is CASSQYPSTDTQYF. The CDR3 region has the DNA TGTGCCAGCAGTCAATACCCTAGCACAGATACGCAGTATTTT.

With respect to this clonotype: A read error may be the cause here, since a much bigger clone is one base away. The CDR3 loop reads CSVEDKVIAGYKADTQYF. CDR3 nucleotides: TGCAGCGTTGAAGATAAGGTGATAGCGGGGTATAAGGCAGATACGCAGTATTTT. The chain uses TRBV29-1 and TRBJ2-3; TRBD2 matches at 8 bases. With V trimmed by 0 bases and J by 4 bases, 15 bases remained unmatched. CDR1 is SQVTM and CDR2 is ANQGSEA in the germline V gene. This CDR3 has 18 amino acids.

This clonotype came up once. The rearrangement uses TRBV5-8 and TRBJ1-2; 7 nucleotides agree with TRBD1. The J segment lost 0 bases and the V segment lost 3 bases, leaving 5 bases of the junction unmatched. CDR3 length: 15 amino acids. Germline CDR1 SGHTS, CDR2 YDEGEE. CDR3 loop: CASSSTGLTNYGYTF. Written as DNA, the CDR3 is TGTGCCAGCAGCTCGACAGGGCTTACTAACTATGGCTACACCTTC.

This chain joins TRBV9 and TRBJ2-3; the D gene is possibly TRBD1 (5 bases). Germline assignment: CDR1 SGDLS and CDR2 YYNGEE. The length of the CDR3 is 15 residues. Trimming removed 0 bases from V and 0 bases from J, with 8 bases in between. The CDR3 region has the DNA TGTGCCAGCAGCGTAGACCAGGGAAGCACAGATACGCAGTATTTT. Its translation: CASSVDQGSTDTQYF.

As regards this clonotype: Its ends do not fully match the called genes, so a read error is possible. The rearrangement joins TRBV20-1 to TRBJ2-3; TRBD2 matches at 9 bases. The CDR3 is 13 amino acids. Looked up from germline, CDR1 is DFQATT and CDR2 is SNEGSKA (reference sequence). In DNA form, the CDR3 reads TGCAGTACTAGTAGCGGGAGTACAGATACGCAGTATTTT. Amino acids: CSTSSGSTDTQYF.

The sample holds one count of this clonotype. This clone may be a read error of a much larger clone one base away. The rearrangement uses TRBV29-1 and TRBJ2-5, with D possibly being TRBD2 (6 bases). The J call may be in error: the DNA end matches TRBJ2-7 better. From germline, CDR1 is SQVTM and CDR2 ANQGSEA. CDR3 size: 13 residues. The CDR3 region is CSVDLARSYEQYF. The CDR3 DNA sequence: TGCAGCGTTGATCTAGCGCGCTCCTACGAGCAGTACTTC.